This TCR beta chain comes out of a study of blood T cell repertoires in COVID-19. Clones were sequenced by immunoSEQ multiplex PCR, and TCRdb holds only the in-frame ones, with some missing. The sample includes about 130,000 clones, 84% of them seen just once. Germline values: CDR1 MNHNS, CDR2 SASEGT. CDR3 size: 16 residues. V lost 3 bases to trimming and J lost 0 bases, with 12 bases between them. The TCR originated in a human donor in a cohort sampled during active COVID-19. The rearrangement joins TRBV6-1 to TRBJ2-4, with D possibly TRBD2 on 6 matching bases. Sequencing was performed on peripheral blood. CDR3 sequence reads: CASSDLRGIAKNIQYF. The CDR3 DNA reads as TGTGCCAGCAGTGATCTTCGGGGGATAGCCAAAAACATTCAGTACTTC.